The present T cell receptor beta chain was sequenced within a study of cytomegalovirus exposure and HLA in healthy donors. Overall study results and limits: Immune exposure data for these donors was limited to CMV serostatus.

The CDR3 contains 14 residues. Trimming at V came to 5 bases and at J to 7 bases, leaving 9 bases not matched to a gene. Germline loops: CDR1 MNHNY, CDR2 SVGAGI (reference sequence). PCR primers comprised 60 Vbeta and 13 Jbeta primers. Authors' methods: An analysis that came later counted 60 million to 80 million unique TCR beta chains, roughly 11 million shared. Some clones are missing from TCRdb's copy, which holds only in-frame ones; the method was immunoSEQ multiplex PCR. The V and J calls and clone size come from that table; D and trimming were worked out from the DNA. The sample lists tens of thousands of clones, 70% to 85% occurring once. About this clone itself: As yet, its antigen is unknown.

This receptor was taken from a woman in her thirties or forties in good health and CMV-seronegative. Sequenced material: PBMCs. The chain carries TRBV6-6 and TRBJ1-2, with TRBD1 matching over 8 bases. Written as DNA, the CDR3 is TGTGCCAGCAGTAGAGAAGGGACAGGCTCTGGCTACACCTTC. It translates to CASSREGTGSGYTF.